The 18 T cell receptor beta chains listed next were all sequenced from one sample in a study of blood T cell repertoires in COVID-19. Method: immunoSEQ multiplex PCR; TCRdb's copy keeps in-frame clones and lacks some. The sample consists of 150,000 to 200,000 clones, around 83% of them appearing once. Specimen: peripheral blood. Every receptor here comes from a woman aged 70-85 years with COVID-19, enrolled during active disease.

This clone was seen once. The J gene is TRBJ1-3, the V gene TRBV9, with D tentatively TRBD1 (5 bases). Trimming pared 0 bases from V and 3 bases from J, leaving 10 bases between. Per germline, CDR1 SGDLS and CDR2 YYNGEE. This CDR3 comprises 15 residues. CDR3 DNA sequence: TGTGCCAGCAGCGTAGGGGCAGGGCATGGAAACACCATATATTTT. Its translation is CASSVGAGHGNTIYF.

The sample holds a few counts of this clone. The chain has TRBV7-8 and TRBJ2-3; TRBD1 matches at 9 bases. CDR3 length: 16 amino acids. V shed 5 bases and J 2 bases; nucleotides not matched to a gene: 8. CDR1 is SGHVS, CDR2 FQNEAQ, per germline. CDR3 DNA sequence: TGTGCCAGCAGCCGAGGGACAGGGACCTTCACAGATACGCAGTATTTT. Amino acids: CASSRGTGTFTDTQYF.

Turning to this clone: Other DNA sequences in this specimen translate into the identical CDR3. The CDR3, as DNA: TGTGCCAGCTCACCGGACAGGGGGAATGGCTACACCTTC. Amino acids: CASSPDRGNGYTF. The V gene is TRBV18, the J gene TRBJ1-2; 10 bases are a match to TRBD1. This CDR3 has 13 residues. The germline gives CDR1 KGHSH, CDR2 LQKENI. The ends lost 3 bases at V and 6 bases at J; junction bases unmatched: 1.

The chain is built from TRBV7-9 and TRBJ2-5; 10 bases agree with TRBD1. This CDR3 has 15 amino acids. Germline trimming cut 1 base from V and 6 bases from J; bases unmatched to any gene: 5. Germline V lookup: CDR1 SEHNR, CDR2 FQNEAQ (reference sequence). For the CDR3, the DNA is TGTGCCAGCAGCTTAGTGGGGACAGGGGAAAAGACCCAGTACTTC. As protein: CASSLVGTGEKTQYF.

This clone appeared a few times. The CDR3 nucleotides read TGTGCCATTGGGCAGGGCATGAACACTGAAGCTTTCTTT. Translation gives CAIGQGMNTEAFF. The chain joins TRBV2 to TRBJ1-1, with a possible D match to TRBD1 (5 bases). Trimming removed 10 bases from V and 0 bases from J, with 12 bases in between. The CDR3 has 13 residues. The germline gives CDR1 SNHLY, CDR2 FYNNEI. Full variable domain (missing parts from reference TRBV2 and TRBJ1-1): EPEVTQTPSHQVTQMGQEVILRCVPISNHLYFYWYRQILGQKVEFLVSFYNNEISEKSEIFDDQFSVERPDGSNFTLKIRSTKLEDSAMYFCAIGQGMNTEAFFGQGTRLTVV.

The V gene is TRBV18, the J gene TRBJ2-2; the match to TRBD1 covers 11 bases. Germline assignment: CDR1 KGHSH and CDR2 LQKENI. The CDR3 has 17 amino acids. Unmatched junction bases numbered 12, after V lost 6 bases and J lost 6 bases. The CDR3 sequence is CASSPRPDRGRSGELFF. Here the CDR3 DNA reads TGTGCCAGCTCTCCTCGACCGGACAGGGGGCGTTCCGGGGAGCTGTTTTTT.

The chain combines TRBV30 with TRBJ2-1; 7 bases match TRBD2. Germline trimming cut 0 bases from V and 11 bases from J; bases unmatched to any gene: 10. The CDR3 spans 14 residues. CDR1 is GTSNPN, CDR2 SVGIG, per germline (reference sequence). This CDR3 is CAWSVSLAADQQFF. The CDR3 nucleotides are TGTGCCTGGAGTGTGAGTCTAGCGGCCGATCAGCAGTTCTTC.

This clone occurred a few times. DNA of the CDR3: TGTGCCAGCAGTTGGACTAGCGGGACTTACAATGAGCAGTTCTTC. Encoded protein: CASSWTSGTYNEQFF. The chain joins TRBV7-2 to TRBJ2-1; 12 bases align to TRBD2. Germline CDR1 and CDR2: SGHTA and FQGNSA. V gave up 6 bases and J gave up 4 bases; unmatched junction bases: 4. CDR3 length equals 15 residues.

The CDR3 protein is CASSPGEKDNEQFF. The CDR3 DNA follows: TGTGCCAGCAGCCCGGGGGAGAAGGACAATGAGCAGTTCTTC. The V gene is TRBV5-6, the J gene TRBJ2-1; the D gene is possibly TRBD2 (6 bases). Germline-derived CDR1 and CDR2 are SGHDT and YYEEEE. This CDR3 has 14 residues. Trimming removed 4 bases from V and 5 bases from J, with 13 bases in between. Based on the CDR3 plus reference TRBV5-6 and TRBJ2-1, the full variable domain is DAGVTQSPTHLIKTRGQQVTLRCSPKSGHDTVSWYQQALGQGPQFIFQYYEEEERQRGNFPDRFSGHQFPNYSSELNVNALLLGDSALYLCASSPGEKDNEQFFGPGTRLTVL.

The CDR3 region has the DNA TGTGCCAGCAGTTTGAACAGGGGAGCGACTGGAAACACCATATATTTT. It translates to CASSLNRGATGNTIYF. The chain uses TRBV6-5 and TRBJ1-3; 7 bases match TRBD1. The CDR3 is 16 amino acids. Per germline, CDR1 MNHEY and CDR2 SVGAGI. V was pared by 4 bases and J by 2 bases, with 8 bases of the junction left unmatched.

The chain has TRBV5-1 and TRBJ2-1; 7 positions agree with TRBD1. The CDR3 is 15 residues long. Trimming took 4 bases from V and 4 from J; bases not matched to a gene: 8. In germline, CDR1 is SGHRS, CDR2 YFSETQ. CDR3 sequence (DNA): TGCGCCAGCAGCCCGGGACAGATAAATTACAATGAGCAGTTCTTC. Encoded protein: CASSPGQINYNEQFF.

The V gene is TRBV30, the J gene TRBJ2-5; D remains ambiguous. CDR1 and CDR2 from the germline V gene are GTSNPN and SVGIG (reference sequence). The CDR3 length is 15 residues. V lost 0 bases and J lost 3, with 14 bases in between. In nucleotides, the CDR3 is TGTGCCTGGAGTGTACTGGCCCAGACAAAAGAGACCCAGTACTTC. It specifies CAWSVLAQTKETQYF. The complete variable domain, with remaining parts taken from reference TRBV30 and TRBJ2-5, reads SQTIHQWPATLVQPVGSPLSLECTVEGTSNPNLYWYRQAAGRGLQLLFYSVGIGQISSEVPQNLSASRPQDRQFILSSKKLLLSDSGFYLCAWSVLAQTKETQYFGPGTRLLVL.

The chain recombines TRBV7-9 with TRBJ1-6, with D tentatively TRBD1 (5 bases). This CDR3 has 16 amino acids. The germline CDR1 and CDR2 sequences are SEHNR and FQNEAQ (reference sequence). Between the trimmed V and J ends, which lost 11 bases and 5 bases, there was a span of 22 bases. The CDR3 coding sequence is TGTGCCGCAACCGCGGGGGGGAGAAATGATAATTCACCCCTCCACTTT. Its translation is CAATAGGRNDNSPLHF.

This clone was observed a few times. The gene calls are TRBV7-9 and TRBJ1-6; D unclear. This CDR3 has 14 amino acids. The V end lost 4 bases, the J end lost 1 base, and 5 bases lay between the germline ends. Germline V gene lookup returns CDR1 SEHNR and CDR2 FQNEAQ (reference sequence). CDR3 nucleotides: TGTGCCAGCAGCTCGGGATCCTATAATTCACCCCTCCACTTT. Translated, it gives CASSSGSYNSPLHF.

The chain carries TRBV3-1 (or the pseudogene TRBV3-2) and TRBJ2-7; D ambiguous. Per the germline V gene, CDR1 is LGHDT and CDR2 is YNNKEL (reference sequence). The CDR3 sequence is 11 residues long. V dropped 4 bases and J dropped 1 base, with 2 bases sitting between them. This chain's CDR3 is CASSPSYEQYF. The CDR3, as DNA: TGTGCCAGCAGCCCTTCCTACGAGCAGTACTTC.

The chain has TRBV5-5 and TRBJ1-1; tentatively, D is TRBD1 (5 bases). CDR3 size: 15 residues. Per the germline V gene, CDR1 is SGHKS and CDR2 is YYEKEE (reference sequence). V gave up 3 bases and J gave up 0 bases, with 12 bases separating them. The CDR3 region is CASSWLADMNTEAFF. The CDR3, as DNA: TGTGCCAGCAGCTGGTTGGCGGACATGAACACTGAAGCTTTCTTT.

This clone showed up just once. Other DNA sequences from this sample encode an identical CDR3 as well. This sequence joins TRBV19 and TRBJ2-1; 9 bases match TRBD1. Germline V CDR1 and CDR2: LNHDA, SQIVND (reference sequence). J was trimmed by 2 bases and V by 4 bases; bases with no gene match: 3. The CDR3 loop spans 15 amino acids. The DNA for the CDR3 is TGTGCCAGTAGTAGAGGACAGGGGACCTACAATGAGCAGTTCTTC. Translation: CASSRGQGTYNEQFF.

The rearrangement uses TRBV18 and TRBJ2-1; 9 positions agree with TRBD1. V lost 1 base to trimming and J lost 6 bases; unmatched junction nucleotides: 7. Germline V gene lookup returns CDR1 KGHSH and CDR2 LQKENI. The CDR3 extends over 16 amino acids. CDR3 sequence reads: CASSPQGTGWVNEQFF. CDR3 coding DNA: TGTGCCAGCTCACCACAGGGGACAGGGTGGGTCAATGAGCAGTTCTTC.